This T cell receptor (beta chain) stems from a study of T cell repertoires in cytomegalovirus infection. Study as a whole: The study used recently identified HLA-C-restricted and well-studied HLA-B-restricted CMV epitopes. Study findings and constraints: The ex vivo response was dominated by HLA-C-restricted CMV-specific TCR beta clonotypes.

Germline V gene sequence: CDR1 SGHTA, CDR2 FQGNSA. Trimming shortened V by 5 bases and J by 2 bases, and 8 bases separated the two germline ends. The CDR3 runs 13 residues. TCRdb re-called the reads through MiXCR, storing one row per CDR3 protein. The sample lists under 850,000 distinct CDR3 sequences, around a third seen once, with about 20% in the top ten. This clonotype was seen ten or more times. Its antigen is as yet unknown. V and J are TRBV7-2 and TRBJ2-3; no firm D call. This receptor was taken from a human donor in good health (CMV status not recorded). Some clones in this sample may be carry-over from other donors' samples. Source: cultured PBMCs, taken from culture after CMV antigen stimulation. The CDR3 DNA is TGTGCCAGCAGCGCGATGCACACAGATACGCAGTATTTT. Encoded protein: CASSAMHTDTQYF.